This TCR beta chain came from a study of shared clonotypes between healthy human individuals. The repertoire was sequenced with immunoSEQ multiplex PCR; TCRdb's copy has only in-frame clones and lacks some. This sample has roughly 850,000 clones; about 96% occur once, and the top ten carry less than 0.3%. Naive-designated CD8 cells lacked CD45RO, were positively enriched for CCR7, and omitted terminally differentiated effector memory CD45RA+ cells. This clone has only one observation. The antigen is undetermined. CDR1 is MGHRA, CDR2 YSYEKL, per germline. Trimming stripped 2 bases from V and 0 bases from J, with 11 bases between. This CDR3 is 16 amino acids long. Study-wide results and caveats: Compared with memory subsets, naive subsets generally had larger estimated richness.

The gene calls are TRBV4-1 and TRBJ1-3; possibly TRBD1 for D (6 bases). The TCR was taken from a young man in good health. The sample was naive CD8+ T cells sorted from blood. The CDR3 sequence is CASSQLGAPSGNTIYF. CDR3 sequence (DNA): TGCGCCAGCAGCCAATTGGGGGCACCCTCTGGAAACACCATATATTTT.